This entry is about one TCR beta chain. The antigen is unknown. The sample originates from a study of T cells after yellow fever vaccination. Study-wide context: When fractions had low cell numbers, they were prepared with SMART-Seq v4 Ultra Low Input. The study's findings and limits: Most clones from primary vaccination resurfaced after the booster (approximately 95% CD4, approximately 88% CD8). Weaker, the secondary response peaked sooner, at day 5 versus 15.

Germline V gives CDR1 MNHEY, CDR2 SMNVEV (reference sequence). CDR3 length: 14 residues. Trimming took off 2 bases at V and 2 bases at J, with 8 bases between the two ends. The study made its TCR cDNA through 5'RACE template switching. That step introduced a universal primer site along with UMIs. TCRdb analysed the 5' RACE reads with MiXCR anew, one entry per CDR3 protein. Among about 300,000 distinct CDR3 sequences, about 10% were seen once, and the ten largest hold about 3.5%. The rearrangement links TRBV27 to TRBJ2-3; D uncertain. The clonotype comes from a man younger than 35 who received the YFV17D yellow fever vaccine. Sequencing used CD4+ T cells sorted from PBMCs, obtained 5 days after the yellow fever booster vaccination. The CDR3 DNA reads TGTGCCAGCAGTTTAAAACAGCCCACAGATACGCAGTATTTT. Translated: CASSLKQPTDTQYF.